Each of the 29 T cell receptor beta chains below was sequenced from the same sample in a study of CD8+ T cells in alopecia areata. Sorting of pooled cutaneous lymph node cells was based on CD4, CD8alpha, NKG2D, NKG2ACE and other markers. Extraction of RNA preceded its reverse transcription into cDNA, which served as the sequencing template. TCRdb's table, derived via immunoSEQ multiplex PCR, lists solely in-frame clones and lacks some. The record shows 200,000 to 300,000 clones for this sample, with no singletons present. Source material: CD4+ T cells sorted from a lymph node. The receptors stem from a C3H/HeJ mouse with alopecia areata. For the strain, the MHC haplotype given is H2-k.

This clone was recorded a few times. The gene names given are mouse names. The read finishes 4 residues shy of the CDR3 end, and the germline J gene is used to complete it. This chain connects TRBV13-1 to TRBJ2-5, with TRBD1 matching over 7 bases. The trim removed 7 bases at V and 3 bases at J, leaving 5 bases unmatched. The CDR3 has 13 residues. Germline lookup yields CDR1 NSHNY and CDR2 SYGAGN. The CDR3 loop is CASARDRQDTQYF. The sequenced part of the CDR3 DNA is TGTGCCAGCGCCCGGGACAGACAAGAC.

This clone came up a few times. These gene names are mouse names. The read halts 4 residues ahead of the CDR3 end, with the missing end drawn from the germline J gene. The chain is built from TRBV1 and TRBJ2-3; no clear D gene. There are 15 residues in the CDR3. V lost 1 base and J 0 bases, leaving 8 bases between the germline ends. In germline, CDR1 is NSQYPW, CDR2 LRSPGD (reference sequence). This CDR3 reads CTCSAVLISAETLYF. CDR3 DNA, as far as it was read: TGCACCTGCAGTGCAGTTCTGATAAGTGCAGAA.

This clone was seen only a few times. Germline and genes: mouse. The missing CDR3 end, 4 residues past where the read stops, is filled in from the germline J gene. The same CDR3 can be traced to other DNA sequences in this sample. This rearrangement joins TRBV31 to TRBJ2-5; possibly TRBD1 for D (5 bases). The CDR3 is 13 residues long. The V and J ends lost 3 bases and 2 bases respectively, with 9 bases between them. From germline, CDR1 is GKSSPN and CDR2 SITVG. This CDR3 reads CAWSRTIQDTQYF. The covered CDR3 bases are TGTGCCTGGAGCCGGACAATCCAAGAC.

About this clone: Gene names are mouse gene names. The read terminates 4 residues before the CDR3 end, so the remaining end is supplied by the germline J gene. Additional DNA sequences in this sample encode the identical CDR3. The rearrangement joins TRBV1 to TRBJ2-7; the D gene is possibly TRBD1 (5 bases). The CDR3 is 14 amino acids. Germline CDR1 is NSQYPW and CDR2 is LRSPGD (reference sequence). The sequenced part of the CDR3 DNA is TGCACCTGCAGTGCAGATCGGGGAGGGGAT. This codes for CTCSADRGGD. Given in full, the CDR3 is CTCSADRGGDEQYF. Full variable domain (rest looked up from reference TRBV1 and TRBJ2-7): VTLLEQNPRWRLVPRGQAVNLRCILKNSQYPWMSWYQQDLQKQLQWLFTLRSPGDKEVKSLPGADYLATRVTDTELRLQVANMSQGRTLYCTCSADRGGDEQYFGPGTRLTVL.

This clone was counted only a few times. Mouse gene names and germline throughout. The read ends 4 residues before the CDR3 terminus; that terminus is restored from the germline J gene. J is TRBJ2-5 and V is TRBV1; 10 bases are shared with TRBD2. From germline, CDR1 is NSQYPW and CDR2 LRSPGD (reference sequence). The CDR3 totals 15 residues. Trimming removed 4 bases from V and 2 bases from J; junction bases left unmatched: 3. The CDR3 region is CTCSVGLGLQDTQYF. CDR3 DNA (partial): TGCACCTGCAGTGTGGGACTGGGGCTCCAAGAC.

This clone turned up a few times. Gene names and germline refer to mouse. The read ends 4 residues early relative to the CDR3; the germline J gene fills the gap. The J gene is TRBJ2-3, the V gene TRBV5; 11 positions match TRBD2. The CDR3 contains 16 residues. Germline V gene sequence: CDR1 LGHNA, CDR2 YNLKQL (reference sequence). V gave up 2 bases and J gave up 2 bases; unmatched junction bases: 3. The CDR3 bases that were read are TGTGCCAGCAGCCAAAACTGGGGGGGCTATGCAGAA. It codes for CASSQNWGGYAE. The full CDR3 protein reads CASSQNWGGYAETLYF.

This clone has more than one count but fewer than ten. Germline and genes here are mouse. The CDR3 is cut off 4 residues early in the read; its end comes from the germline J gene. The same CDR3 also results from other DNA sequences found in this sample. The chain employs TRBV19 and TRBJ2-3; TRBD1 might be the D (6 bases). Germline V gives CDR1 FNHDT, CDR2 SITEND (reference sequence). The CDR3 length is 15 residues. V lost 2 bases to trimming and J lost 0 bases, with 10 bases between them. Incomplete CDR3 DNA: TGTGCCAGCAGTATTAGGGGGTCTAGTGCAGAA. Amino acids: CASSIRGSSAE. The full CDR3 sequence reads CASSIRGSSAETLYF.

Comments on this clone: Mouse names are used for the genes. This sample also contains other DNA sequences that code for the same CDR3. CDR3 DNA, as far as it was read: TGTGCCAGCAGTATACAGGGGACCTATAATTCGCCC. Translated, it gives CASSIQGTYNSP. The entire CDR3 protein reads CASSIQGTYNSPLYF. The V and J genes are TRBV19 and TRBJ1-6; TRBD1 might be the D (6 bases). The read ends 3 residues before the CDR3 terminus; that terminus is restored from the germline J gene. TRBJ1-6 is an ORF, with its function uncertain. Germline CDR1 FNHDT, CDR2 SITEND (reference sequence). The V gene lost 1 base and the J gene lost 2 bases, with 7 bases spanning the gap. The CDR3 covers 15 residues.

This clone showed up just a few times. The genes are named according to mouse. Read sequence stops 4 residues before the CDR3 end, and the germline J gene provides the missing end. This rearrangement joins TRBV17 to TRBJ2-2, with D maybe TRBD1 (7 bases). This CDR3 has 15 amino acids. The V gene lost 3 bases and the J gene lost 0 bases, with 8 bases spanning the gap. CDR1 and CDR2 (germline): MNHDT, YYDKIL. The CDR3 bases that were read are TGTGCTAGCAGTAGGAGGGGGCCAAACACCGGG. Its translation: CASSRRGPNTG. The whole CDR3 is CASSRRGPNTGQLYF.

In its sample, this clone was seen a few times. Gene names are the mouse ones. The DNA ends 4 residues before the CDR3 does, and the rest of the CDR3 is filled in from the germline J gene. This chain joins TRBV19 and TRBJ2-5; TRBD1 agrees at 7 bases. CDR1 and CDR2 (germline): FNHDT, SITEND (reference sequence). The CDR3 sequence is 14 residues long. The DNA read from the CDR3 is TGTGCCAGCAGTATCCCCGACAGGGAAGAC. As protein: CASSIPDRED. The CDR3, in full, reads CASSIPDREDTQYF.

This clone was recorded a few times. These gene names are mouse names. The read falls 4 residues short of the CDR3 end, and the missing part is taken from the germline J gene. V is TRBV17 and J is TRBJ2-4, with D perhaps matching TRBD1 (6 bases). V lost 5 bases to trimming and J lost 2 bases, with 8 bases between them. CDR3 length: 13 amino acids. In germline, CDR1 is MNHDT, CDR2 YYDKIL. CDR3 DNA (partial): TGTGCTAGCAGTCGGGACATTCAAAAC. Translation gives CASSRDIQN. The CDR3, in full, reads CASSRDIQNTLYF.

To note about this clone: Mouse gene names apply. CDR3 residues: CASSDALGGRRAEQFF. The DNA read from the CDR3 is TGTGCCAGCAGTGATGCCCTGGGGGGGCGCCGGGCT. This chain uses TRBV13-1 with TRBJ2-1, with 10 positions matching TRBD2. The read stops 4 residues short of the end of the CDR3; the missing end is completed from the germline J gene. CDR3 size: 16 residues. Per germline, CDR1 NSHNY and CDR2 SYGAGN.

The table lists this clone with a few counts. Here the gene names and germline are mouse. Read coverage stops 3 residues before the CDR3 terminus; the germline J gene supplies the remainder. This sequence joins TRBV3 and TRBJ1-6, with TRBD1 matching over 10 bases. TRBJ1-6 is an open reading frame, and its role is uncertain. This CDR3 contains 16 residues. Per germline, CDR1 SNHLY and CDR2 FYNGKV (reference sequence). The V segment lost 5 bases and the J segment 3 bases; nucleotides outside the gene matches: 4. The DNA read from the CDR3 is TGTGCCAGCAGCCCCCGGACAGGGGGCTATAATTCGCCC. Translating it yields CASSPRTGGYNSP. The entire CDR3 is CASSPRTGGYNSPLYF.

With regard to this clone: These gene names are mouse names. The CDR3 goes on 4 residues after the read ends, and that part is filled in from the germline J gene. The sample carries other DNA sequences with the same CDR3. This chain joins TRBV17 and TRBJ2-4; no clear D. CDR3 length: 13 residues. Per germline, CDR1 MNHDT and CDR2 YYDKIL. V was shortened by 3 bases and J by 0 bases, with 4 bases between the two germline ends. The part of the CDR3 DNA that was read is TGTGCTAGCAGTAGCTCTAGTCAAAAC. Amino acid sequence: CASSSSSQN. The full CDR3 reads CASSSSSQNTLYF.

This clone has just a few counts. The genes are named according to mouse. The read falls 3 residues short of the CDR3 end, and the missing part is taken from the germline J gene. The genes are TRBV13-3 and TRBJ1-6, with 8 bases aligning to TRBD1. TRBJ1-6 is classed as an ORF, of uncertain function. Germline CDR1 is NNHDY and CDR2 is SYVADS. This CDR3 is 15 amino acids long. J gave up 7 bases and V 2 bases, and 5 bases lay outside the gene matches. CDR3: CASSESGGANSPLYF. The covered CDR3 bases are TGTGCCAGCAGTGAGTCAGGGGGCGCGAATTCGCCC.

This clone came up a few times. All gene names here are mouse names. The read finishes 4 residues shy of the CDR3 end, and the germline J gene is used to complete it. The V gene is TRBV31, the J gene TRBJ2-5, with 9 positions matching TRBD1. The CDR3 is 13 residues long. The germline V gene encodes CDR1 GKSSPN and CDR2 SITVG. The CDR3 here is CAWSLDRGDTQYF. The sequenced CDR3 bases are TGTGCCTGGAGTCTAGACAGGGGGGAC.

Only a few counts were recorded for this clone. The germline and genes are mouse ones. Coverage ceases 4 residues before the CDR3 finishes, and the germline J gene fills in the end. Distinct nucleotide sequences in the sample also encode this CDR3. The rearrangement links TRBV19 to TRBJ2-2, with D possibly being TRBD1 (6 bases). CDR3 length: 14 amino acids. Looked up from germline, CDR1 is FNHDT and CDR2 is SITEND (reference sequence). Trimming removed 4 bases at V and 4 bases at J, with 11 bases between. CDR3 bases read: TGTGCCAGCAGTCCACAGGGAGGCACCGGG. Protein sequence: CASSPQGGTG. The full CDR3 protein reads CASSPQGGTGQLYF. The full variable domain, rest sourced from reference TRBV19 and TRBJ2-2, is GGIITQTPKFLIGQEGQKLTLKCQQNFNHDTMYWYRQDSGKGLRLIYYSITENDLQKGDLSEGYDASREKKSSFSLTVTSAQKNEMAVFLCASSPQGGTGQLYFGEGSKLTVL.

For this clone: Gene names are mouse gene names. The CDR3 goes on 4 residues after the read ends, and that part is filled in from the germline J gene. The rearrangement uses TRBV5 and TRBJ2-3; 9 bases are a match to TRBD2. The J segment lost 0 bases and the V segment lost 4 bases, leaving 11 bases of the junction unmatched. Germline lookup yields CDR1 LGHNA and CDR2 YNLKQL (reference sequence). This CDR3 is 18 amino acids long. The CDR3 reads CASSPHQDWGPSAETLYF. CDR3 DNA (partial): TGTGCCAGCAGCCCCCACCAAGACTGGGGGCCTAGTGCAGAA.

Note on this clone: Gene names denote mouse genes. The CDR3 end is not reached by the read, which stops 4 residues before it; the germline J gene fills it in. The J gene is TRBJ2-5, the V gene TRBV19, with TRBD1 matching over 8 bases. Trimming removed 5 bases from V and 0 bases from J; junction bases left unmatched: 8. Germline CDR1 reads FNHDT; CDR2 reads SITEND (reference sequence). The CDR3 loop spans 16 amino acids. The DNA read from the CDR3 is TGTGCCAGCAGAGACAGGGGAGCGCGGAACCAAGAC. Translating it yields CASRDRGARNQD. The whole CDR3 sequence is CASRDRGARNQDTQYF.

About this clone: Mouse gene names and germline throughout. The CDR3 end falls 4 residues outside the read, so it is completed with the germline J gene. The chain couples TRBV13-1 to TRBJ2-7, with D perhaps TRBD1 (6 bases). This CDR3 region has 15 residues. Germline CDR1 NSHNY, CDR2 SYGAGN. CDR3 loop: CASSGSRTAPYEQYF. CDR3 DNA (partial): TGTGCCAGCAGTGGCTCGCGGACAGCTCCTTAT.

With regard to this clone: Genes and germline come from the mouse. The read finishes 4 residues shy of the CDR3 end, and the germline J gene is used to complete it. Distinct nucleotide sequences in the sample also encode this CDR3. The chain couples TRBV5 to TRBJ2-3; 12 nucleotides align to TRBD2. Looked up from germline, CDR1 is LGHNA and CDR2 is YNLKQL (reference sequence). V shed 4 bases, J shed 1 base, and the junction held 3 bases outside the gene matches. The CDR3 runs 16 residues. The part of the CDR3 DNA that was read is TGTGCCAGCAGCCCCAGACTGGGGGGGCGTGCAGAA. It is translated as CASSPRLGGRAE. The whole CDR3 sequence is CASSPRLGGRAETLYF.

Concerning this clone: Gene names are mouse gene names. The sequence runs out 4 residues before the end of the CDR3; the remainder is reconstructed from the germline J gene. The chain has TRBV13-3 and TRBJ2-5, with 11 bases lining up with TRBD2. In germline, CDR1 is NNHDY, CDR2 SYVADS. The CDR3 has 14 amino acids. The V gene end was trimmed by 9 bases and the J gene end by 2 bases; junction bases not matched to a gene: 5. The part of the CDR3 DNA that was read is TGTGCCACCATGGGACTGGGGGCCCAAGAC. As protein: CATMGLGAQD. The entire CDR3 sequence reads CATMGLGAQDTQYF.

As concerns this clone: Germline and genes: mouse. The CDR3 loop is CASSDSKAETLYF. The CDR3 DNA, read in part, is TGTGCCAGCAGTGACAGTAAGGCAGAA. The gene calls are TRBV13-3 and TRBJ2-3; D not resolved. The read ends 4 residues shy of where the CDR3 ends; the end is completed using the germline J gene. Germline lookup yields CDR1 NNHDY and CDR2 SYVADS. V lost 2 bases and J lost 3, with 7 bases in between. The CDR3 is made up of 13 amino acids.

This clone was seen a few times. Gene names refer to mouse genes. The read is 4 residues too short to cover the CDR3 end, so that end is filled in from the germline J gene. The chain recombines TRBV19 with TRBJ2-1; a possible D gene is TRBD2 (6 bases). Germline CDR1 is FNHDT and CDR2 is SITEND (reference sequence). Trimming left V 7 bases short and J 2 bases short, with 7 bases between. The CDR3 sequence is 12 residues long. The CDR3 DNA, read in part, is TGTGCCAGCCGGGGGGACTATGCT. This gives the protein CASRGDYA. The complete CDR3 protein is CASRGDYAEQFF.

This clone was counted between two and nine times. Gene names are the mouse ones. The read comes to an end 4 residues before the CDR3 does, leaving the germline J gene to fill in the end. This chain connects TRBV14 to TRBJ2-1; the D gene is possibly TRBD1 (6 bases). Between the trimmed V and J ends, which lost 5 bases and 0 bases, there was a span of 12 bases. Germline assignment: CDR1 SGHDT and CDR2 FRDEAV. CDR3 length: 15 amino acids. The CDR3 DNA, read in part, is TGTGCCAGCAGCACCGACAGGTTTAACTATGCT. The encoded protein is CASSTDRFNYA. The CDR3, in full, reads CASSTDRFNYAEQFF.

About this clone: Gene names and germline match the mouse. The read ends 4 residues early relative to the CDR3; the germline J gene fills the gap. The chain links TRBV5 to TRBJ2-2, with no clear D. The CDR3 loop spans 12 amino acids. The V gene lost 4 bases and the J gene lost 6 bases, with 6 bases spanning the gap. Per the germline V gene, CDR1 is LGHNA and CDR2 is YNLKQL (reference sequence). The CDR3 reads CASSPPPGQLYF. The DNA read from the CDR3 is TGTGCCAGCAGCCCCCCTCCCGGG.

Concerning this clone itself: Mouse gene names apply. From the germline J gene comes the end of the CDR3, since the read stops 4 residues before it. This rearrangement joins TRBV31 to TRBJ2-2; 7 bases agree with TRBD1. CDR1 is GKSSPN and CDR2 is SITVG in the germline V gene. The CDR3 contains 15 residues. J lost 4 bases, V lost 0 bases, and 5 bases had no gene match. The CDR3 DNA, read in part, is TGTGCCTGGAGTCTAGACAGGGTGGCCACCGGG. This encodes CAWSLDRVATG. The entire CDR3 protein is CAWSLDRVATGQLYF.

In this sample, this clone turned up a few times. Gene names refer to mouse genes. The read terminates 4 residues before the CDR3 end, so the remaining end is supplied by the germline J gene. This chain uses TRBV17 with TRBJ2-2; maybe TRBD2 (7 bases). This CDR3 region has 15 residues. Germline CDR1 is MNHDT and CDR2 is YYDKIL. Trimming stripped 3 bases from V and 6 bases from J, with 14 bases between. The CDR3 DNA, read in part, is TGTGCTAGCAGTAGTAGGGGGGCGCTTCCCGGG. This translates into CASSSRGALPG. The CDR3 as a whole reads CASSSRGALPGQLYF. The full variable domain, rest sourced from reference TRBV17 and TRBJ2-2, is DTTVKQNPRYKLARVGKPVNLICSQTMNHDTMYWYQKKPNQAPKLLLFYYDKILNREADTFEKFQSSRPNNSFCSLYIGSAGLEYSAMYLCASSSRGALPGQLYFGEGSKLTVL.

In its sample, this clone was seen a few times. Each gene name is a mouse one. The read finishes 4 residues shy of the CDR3 end, and the germline J gene is used to complete it. The J gene is TRBJ2-1, the V gene TRBV5; TRBD2 matches 8 bases. Trimming at V came to 0 bases and at J to 1 base, leaving 2 bases not matched to a gene. Germline V gene lookup returns CDR1 LGHNA and CDR2 YNLKQL (reference sequence). There are 16 residues in the CDR3. The sequenced CDR3 bases are TGTGCCAGCAGCCAAGAAAACTGGGGGAACTATGCT. Protein product: CASSQENWGNYA. The full CDR3 protein reads CASSQENWGNYAEQFF.